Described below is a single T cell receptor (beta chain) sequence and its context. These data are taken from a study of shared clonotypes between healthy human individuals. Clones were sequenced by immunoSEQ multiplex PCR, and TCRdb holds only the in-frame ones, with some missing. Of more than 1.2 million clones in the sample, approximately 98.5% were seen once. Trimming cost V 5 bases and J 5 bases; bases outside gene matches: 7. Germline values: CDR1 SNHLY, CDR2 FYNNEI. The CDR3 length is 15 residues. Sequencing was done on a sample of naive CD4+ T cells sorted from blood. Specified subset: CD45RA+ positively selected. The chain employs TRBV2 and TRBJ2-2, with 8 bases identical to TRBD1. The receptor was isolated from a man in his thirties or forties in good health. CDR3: CASSSGQGTTGELFF. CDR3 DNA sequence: TGTGCCAGCAGTAGTGGACAGGGTACGACCGGGGAGCTGTTTTTT.